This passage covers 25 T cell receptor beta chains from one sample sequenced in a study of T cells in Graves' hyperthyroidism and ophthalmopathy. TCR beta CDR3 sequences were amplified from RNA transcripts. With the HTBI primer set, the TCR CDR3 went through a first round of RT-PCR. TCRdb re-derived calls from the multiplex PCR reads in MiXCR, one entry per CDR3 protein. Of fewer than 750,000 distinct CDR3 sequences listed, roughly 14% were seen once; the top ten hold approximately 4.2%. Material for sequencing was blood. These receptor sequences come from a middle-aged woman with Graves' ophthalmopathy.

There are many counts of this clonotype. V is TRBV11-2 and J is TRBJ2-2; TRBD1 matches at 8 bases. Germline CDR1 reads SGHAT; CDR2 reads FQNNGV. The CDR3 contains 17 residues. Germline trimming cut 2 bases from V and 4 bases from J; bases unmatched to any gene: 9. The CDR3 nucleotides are TGTGCCAGCAGCTTATTTCGAAGCCAGGGGGCCACCGGGGAGCTGTTTTTT. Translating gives CASSLFRSQGATGELFF.

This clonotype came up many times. The CDR3 sequence: CATREDTYEQYF. CDR3 DNA sequence: TGTGCCACCCGGGAGGACACCTACGAGCAGTACTTC. The gene calls are TRBV28 and TRBJ2-7; TRBD2 aligns across 7 bases. Germline V gene sequence: CDR1 MDHEN, CDR2 SYDVKM. Trimming removed 10 bases from V and 2 bases from J; junction bases left unmatched: 5. This CDR3 has 12 residues.

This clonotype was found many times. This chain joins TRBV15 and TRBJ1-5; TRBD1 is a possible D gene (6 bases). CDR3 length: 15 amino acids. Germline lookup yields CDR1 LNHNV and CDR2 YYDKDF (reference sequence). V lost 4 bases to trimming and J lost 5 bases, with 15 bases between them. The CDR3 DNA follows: TGTGCCACCAGCACCTCCCGTAAGGGGGATCAGCCCCAGCATTTT. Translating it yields CATSTSRKGDQPQHF.

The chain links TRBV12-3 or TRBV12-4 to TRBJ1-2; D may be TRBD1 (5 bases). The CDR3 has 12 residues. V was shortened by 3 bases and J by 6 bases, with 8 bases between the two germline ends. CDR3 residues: CASSFAGHGYTF. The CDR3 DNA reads TGTGCCAGCAGTTTCGCGGGGCATGGCTACACCTTC.

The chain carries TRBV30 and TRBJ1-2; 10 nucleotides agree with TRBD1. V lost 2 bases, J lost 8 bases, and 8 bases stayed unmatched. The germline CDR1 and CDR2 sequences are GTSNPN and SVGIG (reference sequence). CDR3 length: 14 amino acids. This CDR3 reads CAWSPRQGAGGYTF. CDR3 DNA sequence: TGTGCCTGGAGTCCCCGACAGGGGGCAGGGGGCTACACCTTC.

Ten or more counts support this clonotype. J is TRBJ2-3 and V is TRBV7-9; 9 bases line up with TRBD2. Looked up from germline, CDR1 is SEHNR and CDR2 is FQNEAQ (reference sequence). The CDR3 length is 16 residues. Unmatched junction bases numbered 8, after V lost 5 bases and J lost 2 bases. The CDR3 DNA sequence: TGTGCCAGCAGCACCCGACTAGCGGATTACACAGATACGCAGTATTTT. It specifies CASSTRLADYTDTQYF.

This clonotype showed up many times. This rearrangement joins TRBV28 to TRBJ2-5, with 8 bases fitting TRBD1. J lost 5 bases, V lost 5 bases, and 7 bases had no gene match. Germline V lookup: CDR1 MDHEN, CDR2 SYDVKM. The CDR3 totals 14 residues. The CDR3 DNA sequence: TGTGCCAGCAGTCCCTATACAGGGGGGGAGACCCAGTACTTC. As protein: CASSPYTGGETQYF.

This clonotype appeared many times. CDR3 DNA: TGTGCCAGCAGCAAGGACAGGGGAAGGGACACTGAAGCTTTCTTT. Its protein product is CASSKDRGRDTEAFF. The chain has TRBV4-2 and TRBJ1-1; 9 bases agree with TRBD1. CDR1 and CDR2 (germline): LGHNA, YNFKEQ. J lost 3 bases, V lost 5 bases, and 7 bases had no gene match. The CDR3 spans 15 residues.

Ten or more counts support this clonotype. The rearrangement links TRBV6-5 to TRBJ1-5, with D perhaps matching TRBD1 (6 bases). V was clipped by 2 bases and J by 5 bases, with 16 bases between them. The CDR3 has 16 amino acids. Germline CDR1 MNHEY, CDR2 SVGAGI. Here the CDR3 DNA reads TGTGCCAGCAGTTACGGTTGGGGGCAGACGTATCAGCCCCAGCATTTT. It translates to CASSYGWGQTYQPQHF.

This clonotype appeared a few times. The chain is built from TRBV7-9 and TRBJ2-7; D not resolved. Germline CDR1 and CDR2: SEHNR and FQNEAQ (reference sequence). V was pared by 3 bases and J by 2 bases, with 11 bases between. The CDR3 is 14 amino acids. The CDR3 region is CASSFETSAYEQYF. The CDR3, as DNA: TGTGCCAGCAGCTTCGAGACTTCGGCCTACGAGCAGTACTTC.

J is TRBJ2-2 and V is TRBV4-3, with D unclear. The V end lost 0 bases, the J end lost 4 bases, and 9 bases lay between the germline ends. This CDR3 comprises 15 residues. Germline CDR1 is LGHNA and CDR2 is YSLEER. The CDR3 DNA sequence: TGCGCCAGCAGCCAAGATGTTCCTCCCACCGGGGAGCTGTTTTTT. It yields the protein CASSQDVPPTGELFF.

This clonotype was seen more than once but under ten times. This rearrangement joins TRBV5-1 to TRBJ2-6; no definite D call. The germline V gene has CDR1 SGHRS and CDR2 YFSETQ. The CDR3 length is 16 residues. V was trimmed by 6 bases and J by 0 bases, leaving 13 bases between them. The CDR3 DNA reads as TGCGCCAGCAAGGAACTACTGAGCTCTGGGGCCAACGTCCTGACTTTC. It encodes CASKELLSSGANVLTF.

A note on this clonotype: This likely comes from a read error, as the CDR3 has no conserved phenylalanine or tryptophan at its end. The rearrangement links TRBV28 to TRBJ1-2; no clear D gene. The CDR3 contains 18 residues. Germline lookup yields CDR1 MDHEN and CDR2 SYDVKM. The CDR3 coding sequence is TGTGCCAGCAGATACCCGCTTTCCCCGGGCCGCATCTTCTATAGCTACACCCTC. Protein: CASRYPLSPGRIFYSYTL.

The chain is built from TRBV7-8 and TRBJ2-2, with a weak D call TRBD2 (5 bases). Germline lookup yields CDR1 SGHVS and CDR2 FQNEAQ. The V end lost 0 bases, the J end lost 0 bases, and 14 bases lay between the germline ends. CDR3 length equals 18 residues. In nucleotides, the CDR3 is TGTGCCAGCAGCTTAGCTCAGAGGAGGCGATCGAACACCGGGGAGCTGTTTTTT. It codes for CASSLAQRRRSNTGELFF.

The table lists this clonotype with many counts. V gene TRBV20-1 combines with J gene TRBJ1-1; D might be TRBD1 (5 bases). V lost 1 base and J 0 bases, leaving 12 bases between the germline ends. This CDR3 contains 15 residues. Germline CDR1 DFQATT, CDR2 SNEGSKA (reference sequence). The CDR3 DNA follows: TGCAGTGCTAGAGCGTCAGACAGAATGAACACTGAAGCTTTCTTT. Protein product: CSARASDRMNTEAFF.

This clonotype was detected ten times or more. CDR3 protein: CASKDRTYTEAFF. Here the CDR3 DNA reads TGTGCCAGCAAGGACAGGACTTACACTGAAGCTTTCTTT. The chain couples TRBV28 to TRBJ1-1; 7 bases align to TRBD1. The germline V gene has CDR1 MDHEN and CDR2 SYDVKM. V lost 7 bases, J lost 3 bases, and 5 bases stayed unmatched. This CDR3 has 13 residues.

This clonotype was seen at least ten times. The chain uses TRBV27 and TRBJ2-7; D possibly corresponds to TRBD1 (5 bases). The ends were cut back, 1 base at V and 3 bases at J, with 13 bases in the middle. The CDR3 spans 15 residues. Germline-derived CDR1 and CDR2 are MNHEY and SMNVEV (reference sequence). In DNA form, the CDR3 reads TGTGCCAGCAGTTTATATCCAGGGTCCAGCTACGAGCAGTACTTC. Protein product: CASSLYPGSSYEQYF.

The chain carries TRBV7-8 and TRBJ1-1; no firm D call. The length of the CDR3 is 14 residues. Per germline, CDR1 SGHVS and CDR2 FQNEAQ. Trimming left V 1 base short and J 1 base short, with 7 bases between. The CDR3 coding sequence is TGTGCCAGCAGCTTAGACCCGGAGAACACTGAAGCTTTCTTT. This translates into CASSLDPENTEAFF.

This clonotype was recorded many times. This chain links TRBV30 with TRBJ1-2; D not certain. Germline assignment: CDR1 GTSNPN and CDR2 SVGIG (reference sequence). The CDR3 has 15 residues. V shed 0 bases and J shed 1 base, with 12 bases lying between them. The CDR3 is CAWSVGATINYGYTF. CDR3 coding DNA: TGTGCCTGGAGTGTAGGAGCCACTATTAACTATGGCTACACCTTC.

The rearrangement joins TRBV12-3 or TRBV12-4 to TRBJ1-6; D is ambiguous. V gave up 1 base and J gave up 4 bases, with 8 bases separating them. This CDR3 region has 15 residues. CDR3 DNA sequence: TGTGCCAGCAGTTTAGGGAGGGCTTATAATTCACCCCTCCACTTT. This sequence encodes CASSLGRAYNSPLHF.

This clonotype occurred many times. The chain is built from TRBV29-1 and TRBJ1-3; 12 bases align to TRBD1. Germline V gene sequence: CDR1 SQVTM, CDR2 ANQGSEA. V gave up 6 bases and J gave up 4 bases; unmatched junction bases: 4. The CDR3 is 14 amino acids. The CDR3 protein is CSVGQGAFGNTIYF. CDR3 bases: TGCAGCGTGGGACAGGGGGCGTTCGGAAACACCATATATTTT.

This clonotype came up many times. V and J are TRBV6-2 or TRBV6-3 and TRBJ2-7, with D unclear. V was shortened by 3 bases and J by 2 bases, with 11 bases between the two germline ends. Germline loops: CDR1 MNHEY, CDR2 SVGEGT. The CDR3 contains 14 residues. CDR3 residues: CASSYGGAPYEQYF. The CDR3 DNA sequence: TGTGCCAGCAGTTATGGCGGAGCCCCCTACGAGCAGTACTTC.

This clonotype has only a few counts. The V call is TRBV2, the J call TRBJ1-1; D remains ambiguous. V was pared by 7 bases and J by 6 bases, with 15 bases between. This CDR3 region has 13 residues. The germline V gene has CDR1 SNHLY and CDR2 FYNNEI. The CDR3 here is CASIIEGGPEAFF. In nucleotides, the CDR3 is TGTGCCAGCATTATAGAGGGCGGACCTGAAGCTTTCTTT.

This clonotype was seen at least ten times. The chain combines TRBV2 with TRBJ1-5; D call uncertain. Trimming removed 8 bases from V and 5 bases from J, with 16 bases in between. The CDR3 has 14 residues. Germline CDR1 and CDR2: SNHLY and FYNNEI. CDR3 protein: CASALNGGDQPQHF. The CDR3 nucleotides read TGTGCCAGCGCGCTCAACGGTGGCGATCAGCCCCAGCATTTT.

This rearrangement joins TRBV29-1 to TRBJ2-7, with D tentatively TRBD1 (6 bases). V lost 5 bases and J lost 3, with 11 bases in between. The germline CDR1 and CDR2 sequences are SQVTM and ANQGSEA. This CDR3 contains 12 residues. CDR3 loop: CSVQGPNYEQYF. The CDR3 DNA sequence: TGCAGCGTTCAGGGGCCCAACTACGAGCAGTACTTC.